The 8 T cell receptor beta chains reported below all come from one sample, sequenced in a study of T cell changes during pregnancy in multiple sclerosis. The table came from immunoSEQ multiplex PCR; TCRdb's copy has only in-frame clones and leaves some out. Of tens of thousands of clones listed, about 87% are singletons. The sample consisted of CD4+ T cells from peripheral blood mononuclear cells, taken in the first trimester of pregnancy. These receptors were taken from a female donor with multiple sclerosis, enrolled in a pregnancy study.

V usage is TRBV13 and J usage is TRBJ2-2, with a tentative D call TRBD2 (5 bases). Trimming shortened V by 5 bases and J by 2 bases, and 15 bases separated the two germline ends. Per germline, CDR1 PRHDT and CDR2 FYEKMQ (reference sequence). The CDR3 extends over 16 amino acids. CDR3 DNA: TGTGCCAGCAGCCGCGGGTTGGGCTACAACACCGGGGAGCTGTTTTTT. Translation gives CASSRGLGYNTGELFF.

The chain is built from TRBV28 and TRBJ2-4, with D possibly matching TRBD1 (5 bases). The CDR3 has 16 amino acids. V lost 3 bases to trimming and J lost 0 bases, with 12 bases between them. Germline CDR1 is MDHEN and CDR2 is SYDVKM. CDR3 residues: CASSFGQGLAKNIQYF. In nucleotides, the CDR3 is TGTGCCAGCAGTTTCGGGCAGGGCTTAGCCAAAAACATTCAGTACTTC.

This clone was counted a single time. The V gene is TRBV19, the J gene TRBJ1-1; TRBD1 agrees at 8 bases. V lost 3 bases and J lost 10; bases outside the gene matches: 10. This CDR3 region has 14 residues. The V gene's germline CDR1 is LNHDA and CDR2 SQIVND (reference sequence). CDR3 region: CASSIDLRTGSAFF. CDR3 coding DNA: TGTGCCAGTAGTATTGACCTTCGGACAGGGTCAGCTTTCTTT. Based on the CDR3 plus reference TRBV19 and TRBJ1-1, the full variable domain is DGGITQSPKYLFRKEGQNVTLSCEQNLNHDAMYWYRQDPGQGLRLIYYSQIVNDFQKGDIAEGYSVSREKKESFPLTVTSAQKNPTAFYLCASSIDLRTGSAFFGQGTRLTVV.

The genes are TRBV6-1 and TRBJ2-6; a weak D match, TRBD2 (5 bases). From germline, CDR1 is MNHNS and CDR2 SASEGT. Between the trimmed V and J ends, which lost 6 bases and 4 bases, there was a span of 13 bases. CDR3 length: 15 residues. The CDR3 sequence is CASRASSSGANVLTF. The CDR3 nucleotides read TGTGCCAGCAGGGCCTCTAGCTCCGGGGCCAACGTCCTGACTTTC.

The chain couples TRBV2 to TRBJ1-2; 9 nucleotides align to TRBD1. The germline CDR1 and CDR2 sequences are SNHLY and FYNNEI. The CDR3 has 14 residues. The V gene end was trimmed by 6 bases and the J gene end by 4 bases; junction bases not matched to a gene: 6. CDR3 sequence: CASSRGQGIYGYTF. CDR3 DNA: TGTGCCAGCAGCAGAGGACAGGGGATCTATGGCTACACCTTC.

In DNA form, the CDR3 reads TGTGCCAGCAGCTTGGAAGGGGTCACCGGGGAGCTGTTTTTT. Translated, it gives CASSLEGVTGELFF. The rearrangement joins TRBV5-5 to TRBJ2-2; tentative D call: TRBD1 (5 bases). The CDR3 is 14 residues long. The V and J ends lost 0 bases and 4 bases respectively, with 7 bases between them. Per germline, CDR1 SGHKS and CDR2 YYEKEE (reference sequence).

This CDR3 reads CASSRADSNTGELFF. The CDR3 region has the DNA TGCGCCAGCAGCCGAGCGGACTCCAACACCGGGGAGCTGTTTTTT. The chain joins TRBV4-1 to TRBJ2-2, with D tentatively TRBD2 (5 bases). The germline V gene has CDR1 MGHRA and CDR2 YSYEKL. V was clipped by 4 bases and J by 2 bases, with 11 bases between them. There are 15 residues in the CDR3.

This clone has only a few counts. This chain connects TRBV19 to TRBJ1-2; D is uncertain. Germline V gene data show CDR1 as LNHDA and CDR2 as SQIVND (reference sequence). The CDR3 covers 15 residues. Deletions cut 5 bases from V and 5 bases from J, with 18 bases between. This chain's CDR3 is CASSPFGTADYGYTF. The CDR3 DNA reads TGTGCCAGTAGTCCATTCGGTACAGCGGATTATGGCTACACCTTC.